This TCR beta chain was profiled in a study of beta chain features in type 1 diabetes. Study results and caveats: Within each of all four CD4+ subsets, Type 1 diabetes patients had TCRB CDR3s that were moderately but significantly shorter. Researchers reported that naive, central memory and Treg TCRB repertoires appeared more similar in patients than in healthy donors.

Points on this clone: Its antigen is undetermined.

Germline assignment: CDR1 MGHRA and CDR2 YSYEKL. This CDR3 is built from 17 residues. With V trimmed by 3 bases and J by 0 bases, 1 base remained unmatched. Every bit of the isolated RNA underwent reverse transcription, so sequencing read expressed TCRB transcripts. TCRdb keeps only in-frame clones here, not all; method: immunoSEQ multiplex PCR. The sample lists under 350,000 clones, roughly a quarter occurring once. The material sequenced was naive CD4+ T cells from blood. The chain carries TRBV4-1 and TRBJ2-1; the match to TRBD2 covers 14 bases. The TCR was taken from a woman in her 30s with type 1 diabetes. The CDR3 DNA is TGCGCCAGCAGCCAGGGGACTAGCGGGAGCTCCTACAATGAGCAGTTCTTC. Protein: CASSQGTSGSSYNEQFF.